The next 20 T cell receptor beta chains were all read from a single sample in a study of T cell repertoires in cytomegalovirus infection (dated by TCRdb to between 2019 and 2020). What the treatment or condition label conveys for this sample: in vitro stimulation with specific CMV peptide epitopes to enrich CMV-specific T cells. These receptors have no identified antigens. These reads were obtained on an Illumina HiSeq 1500. TCRdb redid the processing of the public reads, applying fastp at Q25 and MiXCR, and retained in-frame beta chains. Records with the same CDR3 protein are collapsed into one entry carrying the most frequent genes and DNA. The sample includes about 570,000 distinct CDR3 sequences, with just under 40% observed a single time. Of the sample, over 45% is held by the ten largest clones. The source was cultured PBMCs, collected from culture after CMV antigen stimulation. These receptors came from a human donor in good health (CMV status not recorded). Some clones in this sample may be carry-over from other donors' samples.

The gene calls are TRBV4-2 and TRBJ2-7; perhaps TRBD1 as D (5 bases). This CDR3 region has 14 residues. Germline CDR1 is LGHNA and CDR2 is YNFKEQ. With 1 base removed from V and 3 bases from J, the gap between germline ends came to 10 bases. As DNA, the CDR3 is TGTGCCAGCAGCCAAGCAGGGTTCGGCTACGAGCAGTACTTC. The encoded protein is CASSQAGFGYEQYF.

The chain employs TRBV7-9 and TRBJ2-1; tentative D call: TRBD1 (6 bases). V lost 5 bases and J lost 2, with 16 bases in between. The CDR3 extends over 16 amino acids. Germline CDR1 is SEHNR and CDR2 is FQNEAQ (reference sequence). CDR3 DNA sequence: TGTGCCAGCAGCCCACGGGTACAGGGAACCTACAATGAGCAGTTCTTC. This sequence encodes CASSPRVQGTYNEQFF.

The V call is TRBV6-1, the J call TRBJ2-3; TRBD2 matches at 12 bases. Germline values: CDR1 MNHNS, CDR2 SASEGT. This CDR3 has 14 amino acids. After removal of 8 bases from V and 5 bases from J, the junction contained 5 bases not matched to a gene. The CDR3 DNA follows: TGTGCCAGCCAACTAGCGGGAGGATTAGATACGCAGTATTTT. It yields the protein CASQLAGGLDTQYF.

The genes are TRBV6-1 and TRBJ2-7, with 9 positions matching TRBD1. The V gene's germline CDR1 is MNHNS and CDR2 SASEGT. V lost 1 base and J lost 3; bases outside the gene matches: 4. CDR3 length: 15 amino acids. The CDR3 coding sequence is TGTGCCAGCAGTGAAGTAGGGACAGGGATCTACGAGCAGTACTTC. It is translated as CASSEVGTGIYEQYF.

This chain joins TRBV4-3 and TRBJ2-1; no firm D call. The CDR3 runs 13 residues. The germline V and J ends were trimmed by 0 bases and 8 bases, with 8 bases remaining between them. The germline gives CDR1 LGHNA, CDR2 YSLEER. The CDR3 nucleotides read TGCGCCAGCAGCCAAGACTGGGCGTATGAGCAGTTCTTC. Encoded protein: CASSQDWAYEQFF.

Only a few counts were recorded for this clonotype. The chain uses TRBV12-3 or TRBV12-4 and TRBJ2-7; D is tentatively TRBD1 or TRBD2 (5 bases each). This CDR3 contains 16 residues. V was clipped by 3 bases and J by 2 bases, with 17 bases between them. CDR3: CASSFVGVPRAYEQYF. CDR3 coding DNA: TGTGCCAGCAGTTTTGTGGGGGTCCCCAGAGCCTACGAGCAGTACTTC.

This rearrangement joins TRBV14 to TRBJ2-1, with a possible D match to TRBD1 (5 bases). The ends were cut back, 2 bases at V and 6 bases at J, with 20 bases in the middle. The CDR3 loop spans 17 amino acids. Germline CDR1 and CDR2: SGHDN and FVKESK. The CDR3 here is CASSQLFGRADTNEQFF. CDR3 bases: TGTGCCAGCAGCCAATTATTCGGCAGGGCAGACACCAATGAGCAGTTCTTC.

This clonotype has only a few counts. The rearrangement joins TRBV27 to TRBJ2-3; TRBD2 aligns across 11 bases. V was clipped by 4 bases and J by 5 bases; unmatched bases: 5. In germline, CDR1 is MNHEY, CDR2 SMNVEV (reference sequence). CDR3 length: 15 amino acids. CDR3 in amino acids: CASSYTGTSGDTQYF. CDR3 bases: TGTGCCAGCAGTTACACCGGGACTAGCGGAGATACGCAGTATTTT.

This chain uses TRBV4-1 with TRBJ1-5; D not certain. In germline, CDR1 is MGHRA, CDR2 YSYEKL. V shed 0 bases and J shed 0 bases, with 12 bases lying between them. CDR3 size: 17 residues. The CDR3 nucleotides are TGCGCCAGCAGCCAAGATCCGGCCGAGTATAGCAATCAGCCCCAGCATTTT. Its protein product is CASSQDPAEYSNQPQHF.

The rearrangement links TRBV7-6 to TRBJ2-3; 11 bases fit TRBD2. The CDR3 is 15 amino acids. Germline trimming cut 2 bases from V and 3 bases from J; bases unmatched to any gene: 1. Germline-derived CDR1 and CDR2 are SGHVS and FNYEAQ. In DNA, the CDR3 is TGTGCCAGCAGCTTATGGACTAGCGGGACAGATACGCAGTATTTT. This sequence encodes CASSLWTSGTDTQYF.

In this sample, this clonotype turned up a few times. This chain links TRBV4-1 with TRBJ1-4; tentative D call: TRBD1 (6 bases). V lost 4 bases and J lost 7, with 16 bases in between. Germline V gene data show CDR1 as MGHRA and CDR2 as YSYEKL. CDR3 size: 15 residues. CDR3 DNA sequence: TGCGCCAGCAGCCCTCACCGGGGGCAATCTGAAAAACTGTTTTTT. Amino acid sequence: CASSPHRGQSEKLFF.

The rearrangement links TRBV9 to TRBJ2-7; TRBD2 is a possible D gene (8 bases). V shed 2 bases and J shed 5 bases, with 14 bases lying between them. Germline assignment: CDR1 SGDLS and CDR2 YYNGEE. This CDR3 has 14 amino acids. DNA of the CDR3: TGTGCCAGCAGCGTCAGGGGGACTAGTGACGAGCAGTACTTC. Its translation is CASSVRGTSDEQYF.

V is TRBV6-2 or TRBV6-3 and J is TRBJ2-5; D possibly corresponds to TRBD1 (6 bases). CDR3 length: 14 amino acids. CDR1 and CDR2 (germline): MNHEY, SVGEGT. The V and J ends lost 5 bases and 5 bases respectively, with 15 bases between them. CDR3 amino acids: CASSVTGFAETQYF. In DNA form, the CDR3 reads TGTGCCAGCAGTGTAACAGGGTTCGCGGAGACCCAGTACTTC.

V usage is TRBV7-8 and J usage is TRBJ2-7, with D possibly matching TRBD1 (5 bases). Germline V lookup: CDR1 SGHVS, CDR2 FQNEAQ. Trimming shortened V by 1 base and J by 1 base, and 11 bases separated the two germline ends. CDR3 size: 15 residues. The CDR3 region has the DNA TGTGCCAGCAGCTTAGGGGCAGGGTTGTCCTACGAGCAGTACTTC. This translates into CASSLGAGLSYEQYF. Supplemented by reference TRBV7-8 and TRBJ2-7, the full variable domain reads GAGVSQSPRYKVAKRGQDVALRCDPISGHVSLFWYQQALGQGPEFLTYFQNEAQLDKSGLPSDRFFAERPEGSVSTLKIQRTQQEDSAVYLCASSLGAGLSYEQYFGPGTRLTVT.

This clonotype was detected ten times or more. The chain couples TRBV7-2 to TRBJ1-5, with D perhaps matching TRBD1 (5 bases). The CDR3 is made up of 16 amino acids. The V end lost 1 base, the J end lost 9 bases, and 19 bases lay between the germline ends. CDR1 is SGHTA, CDR2 FQGNSA, per germline. The CDR3 spells CASSLERDVGFGPQHF. CDR3 in DNA: TGTGCCAGCAGCTTAGAAAGGGACGTCGGTTTTGGGCCCCAGCATTTT.

This chain uses TRBV4-1 with TRBJ1-6; no firm D call. This CDR3 spans 17 amino acids. V was clipped by 0 bases and J by 7 bases, with 16 bases between them. Germline V gene lookup returns CDR1 MGHRA and CDR2 YSYEKL. CDR3: CASSQDSPELGNSPLHF. In nucleotides, the CDR3 is TGCGCCAGCAGCCAAGATTCGCCCGAGTTGGGCAATTCACCCCTCCACTTT.

The chain joins TRBV7-8 to TRBJ2-2; D unresolved. Germline assignment: CDR1 SGHVS and CDR2 FQNEAQ. This CDR3 region has 15 residues. Trimming took off 5 bases at V and 5 bases at J, with 15 bases between the two ends. The CDR3 nucleotides read TGTGCCAGCAGCCGACCAAGGGAAGGAACCGGGGAGCTGTTTTTT. Encoded protein: CASSRPREGTGELFF.

This clonotype has only a few counts. This chain uses TRBV4-1 with TRBJ2-6, with no clear D. CDR1 is MGHRA and CDR2 is YSYEKL in the germline V gene. Trimming cost V 5 bases and J 0 bases, with 11 bases left between them. The length of the CDR3 is 16 residues. The CDR3: CASSIAGFSGANVLTF. The CDR3 coding sequence is TGCGCCAGCAGCATCGCCGGTTTCTCTGGGGCCAACGTCCTGACTTTC.

This chain links TRBV20-1 with TRBJ1-2, with D possibly being TRBD1 (5 bases). Between the trimmed V and J ends, which lost 3 bases and 0 bases, there was a span of 11 bases. In germline, CDR1 is DFQATT, CDR2 SNEGSKA (reference sequence). CDR3 length equals 14 residues. Here the CDR3 reads CSASFQGANYGYTF. The CDR3 DNA reads TGCAGTGCTAGCTTCCAGGGTGCTAACTATGGCTACACCTTC.

The chain employs TRBV19 and TRBJ2-3; no clear D gene. The CDR3 has 14 amino acids. CDR1 and CDR2 from the germline V gene are LNHDA and SQIVND (reference sequence). The ends were cut back, 6 bases at V and 4 bases at J, with 14 bases in the middle. The CDR3 coding sequence is TGTGCCAGTAGGAAAAAAGTCGGTGCAGATACGCAGTATTTT. It is translated as CASRKKVGADTQYF.